The 19 T cell receptor beta chains below all came from one sample that was sequenced in a study of blood T cells in healthy people across ages. Combining a sample-barcoded 5' primer with a J-beta primer mix, a second PCR ran for about 6 to 12 cycles. TCRdb fed the 5' RACE reads into MiXCR, producing one record per CDR3 protein. The sample has 1,800,000 or so distinct CDR3 sequences, 30% to 40% seen once; the top ten hold roughly 23%. Sequencing was carried out using blood. These receptors originate from a human donor in good health.

This clonotype was found a few times. The chain recombines TRBV6-2 or TRBV6-3 with TRBJ1-5, with D perhaps TRBD1 (5 bases). CDR1 and CDR2 from the germline V gene are MNHEY and SVGEGT. There are 15 residues in the CDR3. Trimming took 4 bases from V and 5 from J, leaving 15 bases between them. Here the CDR3 reads CASSSSRAMDQPQHF. The CDR3 DNA sequence: TGTGCCAGCAGTTCTTCCAGGGCGATGGATCAGCCCCAGCATTTT.

This chain joins TRBV3-1 and TRBJ1-5, with TRBD1 matching 7 bases. The ends lost 4 bases at V and 8 bases at J; junction bases unmatched: 8. The CDR3 is 14 residues long. Germline CDR1 LGHDT, CDR2 YNNKEL (reference sequence). The CDR3 loop reads CASSPADGTEPQHF. CDR3 bases: TGTGCCAGCAGCCCAGCCGATGGGACAGAGCCCCAGCATTTT.

The chain employs TRBV19 and TRBJ1-5; D is ambiguous. Trimming took 2 bases from V and 2 from J, leaving 7 bases between them. The CDR3 contains 14 residues. CDR1 and CDR2 (germline): LNHDA, SQIVND (reference sequence). CDR3 residues: CASSIPARNQPQHF. The CDR3 DNA is TGTGCCAGTAGTATACCGGCCCGCAATCAGCCCCAGCATTTT.

The V call is TRBV7-2, the J call TRBJ2-7, with 8 bases that match TRBD1. J gave up 3 bases and V 3 bases, and 7 bases lay outside the gene matches. CDR1 is SGHTA, CDR2 FQGNSA, per germline. This CDR3 has 15 amino acids. CDR3 nucleotides: TGTGCCAGCAGCTTGGGCGCAGGGGGCGGCTACGAGCAGTACTTC. It translates to CASSLGAGGGYEQYF.

This clonotype occurred many times. This chain connects TRBV5-1 to TRBJ1-2; 10 bases fit TRBD1. This CDR3 is 15 amino acids long. Germline V gene data show CDR1 as SGHRS and CDR2 as YFSETQ. V was pared by 0 bases and J by 4 bases, with 3 bases of the junction left unmatched. For the CDR3, the DNA is TGCGCCAGCAGCTTGGGACAGGGGGCAATCTATGGCTACACCTTC. This codes for CASSLGQGAIYGYTF.

The chain links TRBV4-3 to TRBJ2-3, with D unclear. The germline V gene has CDR1 LGHNA and CDR2 YSLEER. V was cut by 4 bases and J by 4 bases, with 9 bases left in between. The CDR3 spans 13 residues. The CDR3 spells CASSLQRPDTQYF. CDR3 DNA: TGCGCCAGCAGCCTACAGCGTCCAGATACGCAGTATTTT.

This clonotype was detected only once. Germline and junction disagree at one end, which may indicate a read error. J is TRBJ1-2 and V is TRBV12-3 or TRBV12-4; weak D call: TRBD1 (5 bases). CDR3 length: 16 amino acids. In DNA form, the CDR3 reads TGTGCCAGCAGTTTAGCGCTGGGGGGAAAAGGATATGGCTGCACCTTC. Its translation: CASSLALGGKGYGCTF.

This clonotype was found a few times. This chain joins TRBV7-9 and TRBJ1-4; TRBD1 matches 7 bases. This CDR3 spans 14 amino acids. Germline V gene data show CDR1 as SEHNR and CDR2 as FQNEAQ (reference sequence). With V trimmed by 3 bases and J by 8 bases, 6 bases remained unmatched. Here the CDR3 DNA reads TGTGCCAGCAGCTTCCCAGGGGGTTTAGAAAAACTGTTTTTT. It encodes CASSFPGGLEKLFF.

This clonotype has only a few counts. This chain connects TRBV20-1 to TRBJ1-1; 7 nucleotides agree with TRBD1. The germline V gene encodes CDR1 DFQATT and CDR2 SNEGSKA (reference sequence). The CDR3 loop spans 15 amino acids. V shed 6 bases and J 2 bases; nucleotides not matched to a gene: 12. The CDR3 reads CSARRQGSTNTEAFF. CDR3 DNA sequence: TGCAGTGCGAGACGACAGGGCTCGACAAACACTGAAGCTTTCTTT.

The J gene is TRBJ1-1, the V gene TRBV10-3; D gene ambiguous. Germline V gene sequence: CDR1 ENHRY, CDR2 SYGVKD. With 9 bases removed from V and 1 base from J, the gap between germline ends came to 9 bases. This CDR3 spans 12 amino acids. The chain's CDR3 is CAIRGPNTEAFF. The CDR3 region has the DNA TGTGCCATTCGGGGTCCGAACACTGAAGCTTTCTTT.

This chain uses TRBV9 with TRBJ2-3; perhaps TRBD2 as D (6 bases). The CDR3 covers 17 residues. V was clipped by 2 bases and J by 2 bases, with 18 bases between them. Germline V gene data show CDR1 as SGDLS and CDR2 as YYNGEE. In nucleotides, the CDR3 is TGTGCCAGCAGCGTTACTAGCACCAACTCCCACACAGATACGCAGTATTTT. It is translated as CASSVTSTNSHTDTQYF. Together with reference TRBV9 and TRBJ2-3, the CDR3 gives the full variable domain: DSGVTQTPKHLITATGQRVTLRCSPRSGDLSVYWYQQSLDQGLQFLIQYYNGEERAKGNILERFSAQQFPDLHSELNLSSLELGDSALYFCASSVTSTNSHTDTQYFGPGTRLTVL.

The J gene is TRBJ2-5, the V gene TRBV7-8; D is possibly TRBD1 (6 bases). The J call may be incorrect, as the DNA end agrees better with TRBJ2-7. CDR1 and CDR2 (germline): SGHVS, FQNEAQ. The CDR3 is 14 amino acids. The CDR3 region has the DNA TGTGCCAGCAGCTTATCATCAGGGGAGTACGAGCAGTACTTC. Translating gives CASSLSSGEYEQYF.

This clonotype appeared a few times. This chain uses TRBV6-5 with TRBJ1-1; 7 nucleotides line up with TRBD1. The length of the CDR3 is 14 residues. Germline assignment: CDR1 MNHEY and CDR2 SVGAGI. J lost 4 bases, V lost 2 bases, and 4 bases had no gene match. CDR3 nucleotides: TGTGCCAGCAGTTACCAGGGGGGGATCACTGAAGCTTTCTTT. This translates into CASSYQGGITEAFF.

This clonotype has only a few counts. The chain employs TRBV29-1 and TRBJ1-1; tentative D call: TRBD1 (5 bases). This CDR3 is 13 amino acids long. Trimming removed 6 bases from V and 0 bases from J, with 11 bases in between. Germline loops: CDR1 SQVTM, CDR2 ANQGSEA. The CDR3, as DNA: TGCAGCGTAGCAGGGAGCATGAACACTGAAGCTTTCTTT. Its translation: CSVAGSMNTEAFF.

This clonotype was detected only a few times. The rearrangement joins TRBV7-8 to TRBJ1-1; possibly TRBD1 for D (5 bases). CDR1 SGHVS and CDR2 FQNEAQ come from the germline V gene. V was clipped by 2 bases and J by 5 bases, with 12 bases between them. This CDR3 is 14 amino acids long. CDR3 protein: CASSLMEGNTEAFF. The CDR3 DNA sequence: TGTGCCAGCAGCTTAATGGAGGGGAATACTGAAGCTTTCTTT.

V gene TRBV7-2 combines with J gene TRBJ2-4; TRBD1 or TRBD2 may be the D gene (5 bases each). This CDR3 is built from 14 residues. Germline assignment: CDR1 SGHTA and CDR2 FQGNSA. Trimming cost V 2 bases and J 7 bases, with 12 bases left between them. The chain's CDR3 is CASSLSGLGNIQYF. The DNA for the CDR3 is TGTGCCAGCAGCTTATCGGGGCTAGGGAACATTCAGTACTTC. Combining the CDR3 with reference TRBV7-2 and TRBJ2-4 gives the whole variable domain GAGVSQSPSNKVTEKGKDVELRCDPISGHTALYWYRQSLGQGLEFLIYFQGNSAPDKSGLPSDRFSAERTGGSVSTLTIQRTQQEDSAVYLCASSLSGLGNIQYFGAGTRLSVL.

V gene TRBV7-2 combines with J gene TRBJ2-1; 8 bases are a match to TRBD2. The germline CDR1 and CDR2 sequences are SGHTA and FQGNSA. The J segment lost 7 bases and the V segment lost 10 bases, leaving 12 bases of the junction unmatched. CDR3 length: 14 amino acids. This CDR3 reads CATTYREGGNEQFF. CDR3 in DNA: TGTGCCACCACATACCGGGAGGGCGGGAATGAGCAGTTCTTC.

The table lists this clonotype with many counts. This chain uses TRBV4-1 with TRBJ2-7; D possibly corresponds to TRBD2 (5 bases). Germline V gives CDR1 MGHRA, CDR2 YSYEKL. Trimming took off 0 bases at V and 6 bases at J, with 15 bases between the two ends. The CDR3 runs 15 residues. CDR3 bases: TGCGCCAGCAGCCAAGATAATGGACGGGGTCGCGAGCAGTACTTC. Amino acid sequence: CASSQDNGRGREQYF.

This clonotype was recorded a few times. The V gene is TRBV24-1, the J gene TRBJ1-2; D is ambiguous. This CDR3 region has 14 residues. The V gene's germline CDR1 is KGHDR and CDR2 SFDVKD. Trimming took 1 base from V and 4 from J, leaving 9 bases between them. CDR3: CATSDFRRSYGYTF. CDR3 coding DNA: TGTGCCACCAGTGATTTTAGGCGGTCCTATGGCTACACCTTC.